This TCR beta chain originates from a study of beta chain features in type 1 diabetes. This clone showed up just a few times. Its antigen is unidentified. Expressed TCRB transcripts were sequenced because the isolated RNA had all been reverse transcribed beforehand. Clones were read by immunoSEQ multiplex PCR, and TCRdb kept only the in-frame ones, dropping some. The profile shows approximately 70,000 clones, about 50% of them singletons. The study, taken as a whole, reports: Still unanswered here is whether HLA type influences TCRB rearrangement. Researchers cautioned that cDNA sequencing could over-represent cells with high TCR expression. A moderate, significant TCRB CDR3 shortening appeared in type 1 diabetes across four CD4+ subsets.

The sequence derives from a young man with type 1 diabetes. The sequenced sample consisted of central memory CD4+ T cells from blood.

CDR3 DNA: TGCGCCAGCAGCCCGCCTCAGGCAGATACGCAGTATTTT. As protein: CASSPPQADTQYF. The rearrangement joins TRBV4-1 to TRBJ2-3, with no clear D. Trimming removed 4 bases from V and 4 bases from J, with 9 bases in between. The CDR3 is 13 residues long. Germline assignment: CDR1 MGHRA and CDR2 YSYEKL.